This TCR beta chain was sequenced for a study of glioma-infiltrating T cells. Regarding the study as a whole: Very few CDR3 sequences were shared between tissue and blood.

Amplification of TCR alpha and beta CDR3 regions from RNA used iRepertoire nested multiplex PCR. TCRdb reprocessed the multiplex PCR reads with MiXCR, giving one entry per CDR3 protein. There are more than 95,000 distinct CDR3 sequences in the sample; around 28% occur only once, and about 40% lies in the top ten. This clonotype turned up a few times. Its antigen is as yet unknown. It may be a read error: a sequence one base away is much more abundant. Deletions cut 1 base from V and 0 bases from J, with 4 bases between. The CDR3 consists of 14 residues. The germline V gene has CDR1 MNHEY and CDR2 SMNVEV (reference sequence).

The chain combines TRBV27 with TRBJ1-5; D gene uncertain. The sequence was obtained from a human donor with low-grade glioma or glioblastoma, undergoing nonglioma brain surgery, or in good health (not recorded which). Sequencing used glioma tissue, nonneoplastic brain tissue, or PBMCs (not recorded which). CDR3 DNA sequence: TGTGCCAGCAGTTTATACTATAGCAATCAGCCCCAGCATTTT. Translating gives CASSLYYSNQPQHF.